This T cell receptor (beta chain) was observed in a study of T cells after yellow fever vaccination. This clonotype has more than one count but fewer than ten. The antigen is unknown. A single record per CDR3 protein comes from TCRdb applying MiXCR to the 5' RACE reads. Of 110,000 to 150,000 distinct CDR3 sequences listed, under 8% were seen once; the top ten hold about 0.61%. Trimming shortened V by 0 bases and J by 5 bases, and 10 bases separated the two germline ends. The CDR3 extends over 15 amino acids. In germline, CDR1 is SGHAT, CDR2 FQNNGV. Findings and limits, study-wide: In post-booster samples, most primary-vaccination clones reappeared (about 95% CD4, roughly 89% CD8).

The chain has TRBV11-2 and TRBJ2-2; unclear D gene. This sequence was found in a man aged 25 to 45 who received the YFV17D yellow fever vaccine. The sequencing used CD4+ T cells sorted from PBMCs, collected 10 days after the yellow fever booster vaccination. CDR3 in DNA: TGTGCCAGCAGCTTAGAACTGTCCGGGACCGGGGAGCTGTTTTTT. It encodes CASSLELSGTGELFF.